These 12 T cell receptor beta chains were sequenced from one sample in a study of regulatory T cells in long-lasting Graves disease. As to time point: persistent/refractory GD, antithyroid drugs over 5 years with positive TRAb. The TCR library was made from RNA extracted from PBMCs. Relying on iRepertoire HTBI primers and Arm-PCR of CDR3 regions, the team built TCR beta libraries. TCRdb itself ran the multiplex PCR reads through MiXCR, one entry per CDR3 protein. This table has 600,000 to 800,000 distinct CDR3 sequences, around 30% appearing once. The source material was peripheral blood mononuclear cells (PBMCs), sampled when the disease was refractory, from a patient treated with antithyroid drugs. Receptors were obtained from a female donor with Graves disease.

This rearrangement joins TRBV6-1 to TRBJ1-4, with D uncertain. From germline, CDR1 is MNHNS and CDR2 SASEGT. The CDR3 has 14 amino acids. V lost 6 bases to trimming and J lost 0 bases, with 8 bases between them. CDR3 coding DNA: TGTGCCAGCAGGGACGCAACAACTAATGAAAAACTGTTTTTT. As protein: CASRDATTNEKLFF.

There are a few counts of this clonotype. The chain employs TRBV11-2 and TRBJ2-7; 7 bases align to TRBD2. Germline loops: CDR1 SGHAT, CDR2 FQNNGV. Trimming cost V 0 bases and J 0 bases; bases outside gene matches: 11. The CDR3 spans 18 residues. CDR3 in DNA: TGTGCCAGCAGCTTAGAAGTTGTGGCTAGCGGAGCCTCCTACGAGCAGTACTTC. Translating it yields CASSLEVVASGASYEQYF.

As to this clonotype: A much larger clone sits a single nucleotide away, making a read error possible. The rearrangement links TRBV6-1 to TRBJ2-6; D may match TRBD1 or TRBD2 (5 bases each). The germline V gene encodes CDR1 MNHNS and CDR2 SASEGT. The CDR3 has 14 residues. This chain's CDR3 is CASSDGAGANVPTF. As DNA, the CDR3 is TGTGCCAGCAGTGACGGCGCCGGGGCCAACGTCCCGACTTTC.

This clonotype has a single count. The CDR3 spells CASSQEDRVARNTEAFF. The CDR3 DNA sequence: TGTGCCAGCAGCCAAGAAGACAGGGTCGCGAGAAACACTGAAGCTTTCTTT. The chain has TRBV4-2 and TRBJ1-1; 7 nucleotides line up with TRBD1. Germline V gene sequence: CDR1 LGHNA, CDR2 YNFKEQ. CDR3 length equals 17 residues. After removal of 0 bases from V and 2 bases from J, the junction contained 9 bases not matched to a gene.

This clonotype has just a few counts. This chain links TRBV2 with TRBJ2-7; maybe TRBD2 (6 bases). Trimming pared 8 bases from V and 3 bases from J, leaving 17 bases between. Germline V gene sequence: CDR1 SNHLY, CDR2 FYNNEI. This CDR3 has 14 amino acids. This CDR3 is CASGSGGTDYEQYF. The CDR3 bases are TGTGCCAGCGGTTCTGGGGGGACCGACTACGAGCAGTACTTC. The full variable domain, with the rest looked up from reference TRBV2 and TRBJ2-7, is EPEVTQTPSHQVTQMGQEVILRCVPISNHLYFYWYRQILGQKVEFLVSFYNNEISEKSEIFDDQFSVERPDGSNFTLKIRSTKLEDSAMYFCASGSGGTDYEQYFGPGTRLTVT.

The J gene is TRBJ2-7, the V gene TRBV3-1, with no clear D. Germline CDR1 and CDR2: LGHDT and YNNKEL (reference sequence). The CDR3 sequence is 12 residues long. Trimming removed 0 bases from V and 9 bases from J, with 9 bases in between. In DNA, the CDR3 is TGTGCCAGCAGCCAAGATACGCCTGCGCAGTACTTC. Its protein is CASSQDTPAQYF.

Of note for this clonotype: This may arise from a read error, as a much more abundant clone is one base away. V is TRBV9 and J is TRBJ2-5; D not resolved. V lost 0 bases and J lost 1, with 4 bases in between. This CDR3 comprises 13 residues. The germline V gene encodes CDR1 SGDLS and CDR2 YYNGEE. CDR3 residues: CASSVGVQETQYF. The DNA for the CDR3 is TGTGCCAGCAGCGTAGGGGTCCAAGAGACCCAGTACTTC.

With respect to this clonotype: A much larger clone differs from this one at a single base, so this may be a read error. The V and J genes are TRBV28 and TRBJ2-7; 9 nucleotides match TRBD1. Looked up from germline, CDR1 is MDHEN and CDR2 is SYDVKM. V lost 7 bases and J lost 7; bases outside the gene matches: 11. CDR3 length: 14 amino acids. The CDR3 DNA follows: TGTGCCAGCATTTGGGCCGGGACAGGGTGGGAGCAGTACTTC. Translating gives CASIWAGTGWEQYF.

This clonotype was recorded a few times. The chain carries TRBV7-3 and TRBJ1-4; 8 bases map to TRBD1. Germline CDR1 SGHTA, CDR2 FQGTGA. Trimming took 8 bases from V and 7 from J; bases not matched to a gene: 6. This CDR3 contains 13 residues. In nucleotides, the CDR3 is TGTGCCAGCTCCCAGGGGGCTGGTGAAAAACTGTTTTTT. Protein product: CASSQGAGEKLFF.

A note on this clonotype: At one end the junction does not follow the germline gene, possibly because of a read error. This rearrangement joins TRBV28 to TRBJ1-2; D is possibly TRBD1 (6 bases). Germline loops: CDR1 MDHEN, CDR2 SYDVKM. CDR3 length: 15 residues. Written as DNA, the CDR3 is TGTACCAGCAAGACCGACAGGCGCCCCATCTATGGCTACACCTTC. It yields the protein CTSKTDRRPIYGYTF.

Points on this clonotype: The CDR3 ends on some other residue instead of the conserved phenylalanine or tryptophan, so this is likely a read error. The genes are TRBV12-3 or TRBV12-4 and TRBJ2-5; 7 bases align to TRBD1. V lost 7 bases to trimming and J lost 5 bases; unmatched junction nucleotides: 10. The CDR3 consists of 14 residues. The chain's CDR3 is CASTTGQVRETQYL. CDR3 nucleotides: TGTGCCAGCACTACCGGACAGGTTCGGGAGACCCAGTACCTC.

This clonotype has a count of ten or more. The rearrangement joins TRBV12-3 or TRBV12-4 to TRBJ2-7; 8 bases are shared with TRBD2. The V gene end was trimmed by 6 bases and the J gene end by 3 bases; junction bases not matched to a gene: 7. The CDR3 consists of 14 residues. The DNA for the CDR3 is TGTGCCAGCAGCCGAAGCGGGAGACACTACGAGCAGTACTTC. It specifies CASSRSGRHYEQYF.